Listed below are T cell receptor beta chains from one sample, sequenced in a study of blood T cell repertoires in COVID-19. Using immunoSEQ multiplex PCR, the repertoire was profiled, and TCRdb retains in-frame clones only, with some absent. The sample shows tens of thousands of clones, approximately 78% of them seen only once. The sequenced material came from peripheral blood. The receptors originated from a human donor with acute or convalescent COVID-19. The donor label of this sample is uncertain. Each CDR3 is given with its conserved first and last residue. A D gene is named only where the DNA matches it firmly. Clone sizes are given selectively: once, few, many, or a class where the clone is expanded.

abundance	v_gene	d_gene	j_gene	len	CDR3aa	CDR3nt
few	TRBV5-6	NA	TRBJ1-1	16	CASSLERGSMNTEAFF	TGTGCCAGCAGCTTGGAAAGGGGGAGTATGAACACTGAAGCTTTCTTT
NA	TRBV6-6	TRBD1	TRBJ1-6	14	CASRLTGGESPLHF	TGTGCCAGCAGACTGACAGGGGGCGAATCACCCCTCCACTTT
NA	TRBV7-9	TRBD1	TRBJ2-1	15	CASSFLRQGDNEQFF	TGTGCCAGCAGCTTCCTACGACAGGGGGACAATGAGCAGTTCTTC
NA	TRBV7-6	NA	TRBJ2-5	13	CASSRGRQETQYF	TGTGCCAGCAGCAGGGGCAGACAAGAGACCCAGTACTTC
NA	TRBV5-5	NA	TRBJ2-6	18	CASSLVFFQGSGANVLTF	TGTGCCAGCAGCTTGGTCTTTTTCCAGGGCTCTGGGGCCAACGTCCTGACTTTC
NA	TRBV13	NA	TRBJ2-7	14	CASSLGDSSYEQYF	TGTGCCAGCAGCTTAGGGGACAGCTCCTACGAGCAGTACTTC
NA	TRBV15	TRBD1	TRBJ1-5	14	CATSKDRGEQPQHF	TGTGCCACCAGCAAAGACAGGGGTGAACAGCCCCAGCATTTT
NA	TRBV6-4	TRBD2	TRBJ2-1	16	CASSPTGTSGPTEQFF	TGTGCCAGCAGTCCGACAGGGACTAGCGGCCCAACTGAGCAGTTCTTC
NA	TRBV30	NA	TRBJ1-2	11	CAWSLAYGYTF	TGTGCCTGGAGTCTAGCTTATGGCTACACCTTC
NA	TRBV7-9	NA	TRBJ2-2	13	CASSLVSTGELFF	TGTGCCAGCAGCTTAGTTAGCACCGGGGAGCTGTTTTTT
NA	TRBV5-4	NA	TRBJ1-1	13	CASSLRQYTEAFF	TGTGCCAGCAGCCTCCGACAGTACACTGAAGCTTTCTTT
few	TRBV5-4	NA	TRBJ1-1	15	CASRERRTMNTEAFF	TGTGCCAGCCGGGAACGGCGAACGATGAACACTGAAGCTTTCTTT
NA	TRBV5-6	TRBD2	TRBJ2-3	18	CASSMRTSGASSTDTQYF	TGTGCCAGCAGCATGCGGACTAGCGGGGCCTCTAGCACAGATACGCAGTATTTT
NA	TRBV5-4	TRBD1	TRBJ1-1	14	CASSLADRFTEAFF	TGTGCCAGCAGCTTGGCGGACAGGTTTACTGAAGCTTTCTTT
once	TRBV29-1	NA	TRBJ2-3	11	CSVVPSDTQYF	TGCAGCGTTGTCCCGTCGGATACGCAGTATTTT